Following are 20 T cell receptor beta chains from one sample sequenced in a study of response to subunit inactivated influenza vaccine. TCRdb re-called the RT-PCR reads with MiXCR, one entry per CDR3 protein. The table includes about 530,000 distinct CDR3 sequences, 10% to 15% detected once. The starting material was PBMCs from blood, obtained roughly 46 days after vaccination. Receptors were obtained from a middle-aged man who received an inactivated influenza vaccine.

The J gene is TRBJ2-1, the V gene TRBV12-3 or TRBV12-4; the D gene is possibly TRBD2 (6 bases). This CDR3 spans 15 amino acids. V lost 6 bases and J 8 bases, leaving 20 bases between the germline ends. CDR3 amino acids: CASSPSPLAIDEQFF. Here the CDR3 DNA reads TGTGCCAGCAGCCCAAGCCCACTAGCTATTGATGAGCAGTTCTTC.

Only a few counts were recorded for this clonotype. The J gene is TRBJ1-2, the V gene TRBV6-1; D gene ambiguous. The CDR3 is 14 amino acids. V lost 6 bases and J lost 1, with 12 bases in between. The germline gives CDR1 MNHNS, CDR2 SASEGT. The CDR3 DNA follows: TGTGCCAGCAGACCCACGGTCTTTAACTATGGCTACACCTTC. Amino acid sequence: CASRPTVFNYGYTF.

The V call is TRBV4-2, the J call TRBJ2-2; D possibly corresponds to TRBD1 (6 bases). Germline V gene data show CDR1 as LGHNA and CDR2 as YNFKEQ. The V end lost 1 base, the J end lost 7 bases, and 13 bases lay between the germline ends. This CDR3 is built from 15 residues. This chain's CDR3 is CASSQVGQGRGELFF. CDR3 nucleotides: TGTGCCAGCAGCCAAGTTGGGCAGGGGCGCGGGGAGCTGTTTTTT.

This clonotype was counted many times. This chain connects TRBV7-9 to TRBJ2-3, with 7 positions matching TRBD2. Germline V gene lookup returns CDR1 SEHNR and CDR2 FQNEAQ (reference sequence). This CDR3 is 15 amino acids long. V shed 2 bases, J shed 2 bases, and the junction held 4 bases outside the gene matches. CDR3 region: CASSLSRGVTDTQYF. The DNA of the CDR3 is TGTGCCAGCAGCTTATCTCGGGGGGTCACAGATACGCAGTATTTT.

This clonotype has at least ten counts. CDR3 sequence: CASSYATSNTGELFF. CDR3 DNA sequence: TGTGCCAGCAGTTACGCCACTTCGAACACCGGGGAGCTGTTTTTT. The rearrangement links TRBV6-5 to TRBJ2-2; D unresolved. Trimming removed 2 bases from V and 0 bases from J, with 7 bases in between. The CDR3 contains 15 residues. Germline V gene sequence: CDR1 MNHEY, CDR2 SVGAGI.

This clonotype was recorded a few times. V gene TRBV7-2 combines with J gene TRBJ2-3; 7 positions agree with TRBD2. J was trimmed by 1 base and V by 5 bases; bases with no gene match: 9. Germline values: CDR1 SGHTA, CDR2 FQGNSA. There are 16 residues in the CDR3. CDR3: CASSHYGAGGTDTQYF. CDR3 coding DNA: TGTGCCAGCAGCCATTACGGGGCGGGGGGCACAGATACGCAGTATTTT.

V usage is TRBV6-2 or TRBV6-3 and J usage is TRBJ2-3; D unresolved. This CDR3 spans 17 amino acids. The V gene's germline CDR1 is MNHEY and CDR2 SVGEGT. The V end lost 6 bases, the J end lost 2 bases, and 21 bases lay between the germline ends. CDR3 sequence: CASSEDRTPVYTDTQYF. The CDR3, as DNA: TGTGCCAGCAGCGAAGATCGGACCCCCGTATACACAGATACGCAGTATTTT.

The chain employs TRBV9 and TRBJ2-7, with TRBD1 matching 9 bases. The germline gives CDR1 SGDLS, CDR2 YYNGEE. Germline trimming cut 3 bases from V and 3 bases from J; bases unmatched to any gene: 10. The CDR3 is 16 amino acids. The CDR3 DNA follows: TGTGCCAGCAGCGAGGGACCTGGACAGGGGATCTACGAGCAGTACTTC. This translates into CASSEGPGQGIYEQYF.

This clonotype was counted ten times or more. The rearrangement uses TRBV10-3 and TRBJ2-3, with a tentative D call TRBD1 (6 bases). CDR1 is ENHRY and CDR2 is SYGVKD in the germline V gene. Deletions cut 9 bases from V and 3 bases from J, with 16 bases between. The CDR3 runs to 14 residues. As DNA, the CDR3 is TGTGCCATGAGGGGGATAGGAAGTACAGATACGCAGTATTTT. Encoded protein: CAMRGIGSTDTQYF.

This chain uses TRBV10-2 with TRBJ1-3; D uncertain. Germline CDR1 WSHSY, CDR2 SAAADI. The CDR3 has 17 amino acids. The ends were cut back, 2 bases at V and 1 base at J, with 15 bases in the middle. The CDR3: CASSEPVARASGNTIYF. As DNA, the CDR3 is TGCGCCAGCAGTGAGCCGGTAGCGAGGGCTTCTGGAAACACCATATATTTT.

The J gene is TRBJ2-1, the V gene TRBV5-1, with unresolved D. Trimming removed 6 bases at V and 7 bases at J, with 8 bases between. CDR1 is SGHRS, CDR2 YFSETQ, per germline. This CDR3 region has 11 residues. CDR3 DNA sequence: TGCGCCAGCATGGCTATGAATGAGCAGTTCTTC. It encodes CASMAMNEQFF.

Remarks on this clonotype: A read error is possible here, since a much larger clone lies one base away. The chain employs TRBV10-3 and TRBJ2-2, with TRBD1 as a possible D gene (6 bases). V dropped 11 bases and J dropped 7 bases, with 17 bases sitting between them. The germline CDR1 and CDR2 sequences are ENHRY and SYGVKD. The CDR3 extends over 13 amino acids. CDR3: CALETGRFGELFF. The DNA of the CDR3 is TGTGCCTTAGAGACAGGCCGATTCGGGGAGCTGTTTTTT.

This chain joins TRBV20-1 and TRBJ2-7; the match to TRBD2 covers 8 bases. The CDR3 spans 15 residues. The J segment lost 7 bases and the V segment lost 2 bases, leaving 13 bases of the junction unmatched. Germline values: CDR1 DFQATT, CDR2 SNEGSKA (reference sequence). CDR3 sequence (DNA): TGCAGTGCTAGAAAGGACATTAGCGGGACTTCAGAGCAGTACTTC. Its translation is CSARKDISGTSEQYF.

J is TRBJ2-2 and V is TRBV27, with D uncertain. The CDR3 runs to 13 residues. Looked up from germline, CDR1 is MNHEY and CDR2 is SMNVEV (reference sequence). Deletions cut 3 bases from V and 6 bases from J, with 8 bases between. Here the CDR3 DNA reads TGTGCCAGCAGTTTGGTTGTCTCCGGGGAGCTGTTTTTT. Translating it yields CASSLVVSGELFF.

The V and J genes are TRBV12-3 or TRBV12-4 and TRBJ2-7; 10 nucleotides match TRBD1. CDR3 size: 13 residues. V shed 6 bases, J shed 5 bases, and the junction held 4 bases outside the gene matches. CDR3 residues: CASRGTGDNEQYF. The DNA of the CDR3 is TGTGCCAGCAGAGGGACAGGGGACAACGAGCAGTACTTC.

V gene TRBV12-3 or TRBV12-4 combines with J gene TRBJ2-5; the D gene is possibly TRBD2 (6 bases). Trimming stripped 3 bases from V and 5 bases from J, with 13 bases between. The CDR3 sequence is 14 residues long. CDR3 loop: CASSLWGVRETQYF. In DNA form, the CDR3 reads TGTGCCAGCAGTTTGTGGGGGGTTAGGGAGACCCAGTACTTC.

This clonotype has more than one count but fewer than ten. The J gene is TRBJ1-6, the V gene TRBV6-5; D remains unclear. From germline, CDR1 is MNHEY and CDR2 SVGAGI. The CDR3 spans 15 residues. V was clipped by 4 bases and J by 5 bases, with 12 bases between them. In DNA form, the CDR3 reads TGTGCCAGCAGTTTACGGAGAATCGATAATTCACCCCTCCACTTT. This codes for CASSLRRIDNSPLHF.

About this clonotype itself: Possible read error: a much larger clone is one base away. The rearrangement joins TRBV5-6 to TRBJ1-2; 9 bases line up with TRBD1. CDR1 and CDR2 (germline): SGHDT, YYEEEE. The CDR3 sequence is 16 residues long. The CDR3 region has the DNA TGTGCCTGCAGCTTCTCACCGGGACAGGGCTTCTATGGCTACACCTTC. Protein product: CACSFSPGQGFYGYTF.

This clonotype was counted a few times. The rearrangement links TRBV12-3 or TRBV12-4 to TRBJ1-4; TRBD1 matches at 9 bases. The CDR3 contains 18 residues. Trimming removed 4 bases from V and 7 bases from J; junction bases left unmatched: 16. CDR3 loop: CASSSGQGLLQGVEKLFF. The CDR3 nucleotides read TGTGCCAGCAGTTCCGGACAGGGGCTCCTTCAGGGGGTTGAAAAACTGTTTTTT.

The V and J genes are TRBV4-3 and TRBJ2-4; D is unclear. The CDR3 is 17 residues long. Trimming stripped 0 bases from V and 0 bases from J, with 12 bases between. Germline CDR1 is LGHNA and CDR2 is YSLEER. As DNA, the CDR3 is TGCGCCAGCAGCCAAGAAGTTTACACCCTAGCCAAAAACATTCAGTACTTC. Protein product: CASSQEVYTLAKNIQYF.